The sequence of this T cell receptor beta chain was determined in a study of blood T cells in healthy people across ages. Study results and caveats: The recorded TCR beta diversity per million T cells decreased in a roughly linear manner with age.

Germline loops: CDR1 DFQATT, CDR2 SNEGSKA (reference sequence). The V gene end was trimmed by 3 bases and the J gene end by 5 bases; junction bases not matched to a gene: 11. The CDR3 is made up of 17 amino acids. Sample-barcoded 5' priming and a J-beta primer mix drove a second PCR of roughly 6 to 12 cycles. MiXCR was run by TCRdb on the 5' RACE reads, yielding one entry per CDR3 protein. The table includes roughly 800,000 distinct CDR3 sequences, 58% detected once. On this clonotype: Its antigen is as yet unknown.

The chain recombines TRBV20-1 with TRBJ2-1; 12 positions agree with TRBD2. This sequence was found in a man younger than 40 in good health. The specimen sequenced was blood. This CDR3 reads CSASSPSGRAGNNEQFF. CDR3 DNA sequence: TGCAGTGCTAGTAGTCCTAGCGGGAGGGCCGGAAACAATGAGCAGTTCTTC.